This T cell receptor (beta chain) was found in a study of blood T cell repertoires in COVID-19. Authors' processing steps: Scientists estimated how many nucleated cells there were by amplifying reference gene primers. The assay was immunoSEQ multiplex PCR, and TCRdb's table has in-frame clones only and misses some. V and J calls and clone size are those listed in that table; D and trimming were worked out from the DNA. This table holds approximately 280,000 clones, approximately 89% found once. The participants were between roughly 18 and 89 years old and came from 20 to 30 US areas. Assignments of participants to cohorts depended upon their own reported clinical history. Germline trimming cut 3 bases from V and 2 bases from J; bases unmatched to any gene: 6. This CDR3 has 15 amino acids. CDR1 is MDHEN and CDR2 is SYDVKM in the germline V gene.

This clonotype was obtained from a woman in her sixties or seventies who had recovered from COVID-19. V and J are TRBV28 and TRBJ1-1; 7 positions agree with TRBD1. Sequencing input: PBMCs or T cells enriched from blood (not recorded which). CDR3 sequence reads: CASSFPTGPNTEAFF. CDR3 coding DNA: TGTGCCAGCAGTTTCCCGACAGGGCCCAACACTGAAGCTTTCTTT.